A single sample is the source of the 31 T cell receptor beta chains below, sequenced in a study of T cells after yellow fever vaccination. TCRdb ran MiXCR on the 5' RACE reads and lists one entry per CDR3 protein. This table has 300,000 to 400,000 distinct CDR3 sequences, 7.5% to 9% appearing once. The material sequenced was PBMCs, taken on the day of the first yellow fever vaccination. These receptors originate from a man in his late teens or twenties who received the YFV17D yellow fever vaccine.

The table lists this clonotype with many counts. V usage is TRBV4-3 and J usage is TRBJ2-5; TRBD1 aligns across 7 bases. The CDR3 extends over 15 amino acids. Germline values: CDR1 LGHNA, CDR2 YSLEER. Trimming took 1 base from V and 2 from J; bases not matched to a gene: 4. In DNA, the CDR3 is TGCGCCAGCAGCCAAGCCGACAGGGCTCAAGAGACCCAGTACTTC. Translated, it gives CASSQADRAQETQYF.

The chain has TRBV4-3 and TRBJ2-3; 9 bases map to TRBD1. The CDR3 consists of 15 residues. With V trimmed by 1 base and J by 5 bases, 4 bases remained unmatched. Per germline, CDR1 LGHNA and CDR2 YSLEER. The CDR3 region has the DNA TGCGCCAGCAGCCAAGGTGGGACAGGGAGAGATACGCAGTATTTT. Encoded protein: CASSQGGTGRDTQYF.

The chain links TRBV5-6 to TRBJ2-7, with D uncertain. Trimming stripped 4 bases from V and 3 bases from J, with 8 bases between. The CDR3 extends over 12 amino acids. Germline V CDR1 and CDR2: SGHDT, YYEEEE. CDR3 in DNA: TGTGCCAGCAGCCCGGTCCGCTACGAGCAGTACGTC. Its translation: CASSPVRYEQYV.

This clonotype was seen only a few times. The CDR3 DNA reads TGCAGTGCTAGGGCAGGGGACACTGAAGCTTTCTTT. It translates to CSARAGDTEAFF. This chain joins TRBV20-1 and TRBJ1-1; a weak D match, TRBD1 (6 bases). Looked up from germline, CDR1 is DFQATT and CDR2 is SNEGSKA (reference sequence). V lost 3 bases and J lost 3, with 8 bases in between. The CDR3 totals 12 residues.

This rearrangement joins TRBV20-1 to TRBJ1-1; 9 bases are a match to TRBD1. This CDR3 spans 14 amino acids. V was pared by 6 bases and J by 5 bases, with 10 bases of the junction left unmatched. CDR1 DFQATT and CDR2 SNEGSKA come from the germline V gene (reference sequence). The CDR3 DNA reads TGCAGTGCAGCACAGGGGGCGGGAGGTACTGAAGCTTTCTTT. Its translation is CSAAQGAGGTEAFF.

This clonotype was counted at least ten times. The chain links TRBV20-1 to TRBJ2-7; 7 bases are shared with TRBD1. Per the germline V gene, CDR1 is DFQATT and CDR2 is SNEGSKA (reference sequence). J lost 4 bases, V lost 6 bases, and 18 bases had no gene match. There are 16 residues in the CDR3. This CDR3 reads CSATPGQAGFSYEQYF. CDR3 coding DNA: TGCAGTGCGACGCCCGGACAGGCCGGGTTTTCGTACGAGCAGTACTTC.

This chain links TRBV18 with TRBJ1-1; tentatively, D is TRBD1 (5 bases). This CDR3 comprises 14 residues. The ends were cut back, 2 bases at V and 5 bases at J, with 12 bases in the middle. Germline CDR1 reads KGHSH; CDR2 reads LQKENI. CDR3 loop: CASSPIRGWTEAFF. The CDR3 nucleotides are TGTGCCAGCTCACCAATCCGGGGCTGGACTGAAGCTTTCTTT. The full variable domain, rest sourced from reference TRBV18 and TRBJ1-1, is NAGVMQNPRHLVRRRGQEARLRCSPMKGHSHVYWYRQLPEEGLKFMVYLQKENIIDESGMPKERFSAEFPKEGPSILRIQQVVRGDSAAYFCASSPIRGWTEAFFGQGTRLTVV.

This clonotype was seen a few times. The chain couples TRBV9 to TRBJ2-2; maybe TRBD2 (6 bases). Germline V gives CDR1 SGDLS, CDR2 YYNGEE. V was shortened by 4 bases and J by 2 bases, with 18 bases between the two germline ends. The CDR3 loop spans 17 amino acids. The CDR3 DNA is TGTGCCAGCAGCCCCTCTCGGCTAGCGCTAAACACCGGGGAGCTGTTTTTT. This gives the protein CASSPSRLALNTGELFF.

V is TRBV30 and J is TRBJ1-1; TRBD1 might be the D (5 bases). The length of the CDR3 is 15 residues. Germline CDR1 is GTSNPN and CDR2 is SVGIG (reference sequence). The ends were cut back, 3 bases at V and 1 base at J, with 15 bases in the middle. The CDR3 here is CAWRRPGLSNTEAFF. The CDR3, as DNA: TGTGCCTGGAGACGTCCGGGACTTTCGAACACTGAAGCTTTCTTT.

The sample holds a few counts of this clonotype. The chain is built from TRBV19 and TRBJ2-1; a weak D match, TRBD2 (6 bases). Trimming removed 1 base at V and 3 bases at J, with 10 bases between. The CDR3 is 15 residues long. In germline, CDR1 is LNHDA, CDR2 SQIVND (reference sequence). The CDR3 DNA reads as TGTGCCAGTAGTATAGTTCGCGGGGACTACAATGAGCAGTTCTTC. Its translation is CASSIVRGDYNEQFF.

CDR3 sequence (DNA): TGTGCCAGCAGCTTGGACCTGAGCGGGGGGCTCCAAGAGACCCAGTACTTC. Protein product: CASSLDLSGGLQETQYF. J is TRBJ2-5 and V is TRBV7-6, with 9 bases fitting TRBD2. Trimming at V came to 3 bases and at J to 1 base, leaving 9 bases not matched to a gene. Germline V gene lookup returns CDR1 SGHVS and CDR2 FNYEAQ. This CDR3 has 17 residues.

At least ten counts were recorded for this clonotype. Here the CDR3 reads CASSLLLTALNTEAFF. DNA for the CDR3: TGCGCCAGCAGCTTGCTATTGACAGCTTTGAACACTGAAGCTTTCTTT. The V call is TRBV5-1, the J call TRBJ1-1; maybe TRBD1 (5 bases). The CDR3 covers 16 residues. V was cut by 1 base and J by 0 bases, with 13 bases left in between. The germline gives CDR1 SGHRS, CDR2 YFSETQ.

In DNA form, the CDR3 reads TGTGCCAGTAGTCTGGGACGAAAACTGTTTTTT. Its protein product is CASSLGRKLFF. The chain uses TRBV19 and TRBJ1-4, with D possibly matching TRBD1 (5 bases). V lost 5 bases to trimming and J lost 10 bases, with 8 bases between them. This CDR3 spans 11 amino acids. CDR1 LNHDA and CDR2 SQIVND come from the germline V gene (reference sequence).

The chain uses TRBV6-1 and TRBJ2-1; 8 nucleotides agree with TRBD2. The germline gives CDR1 MNHNS, CDR2 SASEGT. The CDR3 has 13 amino acids. The trim removed 7 bases at V and 9 bases at J, leaving 8 bases unmatched. CDR3 amino acids: CASNRLASSEQFF. The CDR3 nucleotides read TGTGCCAGCAATCGACTAGCGTCATCTGAGCAGTTCTTC.

The V gene is TRBV12-3 or TRBV12-4, the J gene TRBJ2-3; D perhaps matches TRBD1 (5 bases). The CDR3 totals 15 residues. V lost 6 bases and J lost 4, with 17 bases in between. The chain's CDR3 is CASSPTGPGSDTQYF. For the CDR3, the DNA is TGTGCCAGCAGCCCTACGGGCCCAGGGTCAGATACGCAGTATTTT.

This clonotype was picked up many times. This sequence joins TRBV4-3 and TRBJ1-3; TRBD1 matches at 7 bases. The germline V gene has CDR1 LGHNA and CDR2 YSLEER. Losses at the gene ends were 4 bases for V and 0 bases for J; bases not matched to a gene: 6. This CDR3 has 16 amino acids. In DNA form, the CDR3 reads TGCGCCAGCAGCCGTAGTTGGACAGGCTCTGGAAACACCATATATTTT. Translated, it gives CASSRSWTGSGNTIYF.

This clonotype appeared many times. The chain has TRBV10-3 and TRBJ1-1, with TRBD1 matching 7 bases. J lost 0 bases, V lost 6 bases, and 4 bases had no gene match. The CDR3 length is 14 residues. CDR1 is ENHRY, CDR2 SYGVKD, per germline. CDR3: CAISRGTVNTEAFF. The CDR3 DNA reads TGTGCCATCAGCCGCGGGACAGTGAACACTGAAGCTTTCTTT.

Turning to this clonotype: Mismatch with germline at one junction end may stem from a read error. The chain combines TRBV20-1 with TRBJ2-3; no clear D. There are 16 residues in the CDR3. Germline CDR1 is DFQATT and CDR2 is SNEGSKA (reference sequence). The chain's CDR3 is CSAGEVGRPRTDTQYF. DNA of the CDR3: TGCAGTGCTGGAGAGGTTGGCAGGCCTCGCACAGATACGCAGTATTTT.

The table lists this clonotype with many counts. The J gene is TRBJ1-6, the V gene TRBV12-3 or TRBV12-4, with D unresolved. With 7 bases removed from V and 0 bases from J, the gap between germline ends came to 7 bases. The CDR3 contains 14 residues. CDR3 amino acids: CASMANSYNSPLHF. The CDR3 nucleotides read TGTGCCAGCATGGCAAACTCCTATAATTCACCCCTCCACTTT.

The rearrangement links TRBV2 to TRBJ2-1, with D perhaps matching TRBD2 (6 bases). CDR1 is SNHLY and CDR2 is FYNNEI in the germline V gene. The CDR3 extends over 13 amino acids. The V end was cut by 3 bases, the J end by 9 bases, with 12 bases between. CDR3 residues: CASSDRRDSEQFF. The CDR3 DNA reads as TGTGCCAGCAGTGACAGAAGGGACTCTGAGCAGTTCTTC.

In this sample, this clonotype turned up a few times. The chain is built from TRBV12-3 or TRBV12-4 and TRBJ1-1; D remains unclear. This CDR3 spans 13 amino acids. Trimming pared 3 bases from V and 0 bases from J, leaving 5 bases between. CDR3 in amino acids: CASSFAMNTEAFF. The CDR3, as DNA: TGTGCCAGCAGTTTTGCCATGAACACTGAAGCTTTCTTT.

V and J are TRBV9 and TRBJ2-3; D is undetermined. The CDR3 runs to 12 residues. Germline V gene data show CDR1 as SGDLS and CDR2 as YYNGEE. The V end was cut by 4 bases, the J end by 5 bases, with 8 bases between. Here the CDR3 DNA reads TGTGCCAGCAGCCCTAACCAAGATACGCAGTATTTT. It specifies CASSPNQDTQYF.

This clonotype came up a few times. The chain combines TRBV7-7 with TRBJ2-5; D not resolved. The CDR3 has 15 amino acids. The V gene's germline CDR1 is SSHAT and CDR2 FNYEAQ (reference sequence). The germline V and J ends were trimmed by 4 bases and 1 base, with 13 bases remaining between them. The CDR3 region is CASSSSGFPQETQYF. CDR3 DNA: TGTGCCAGCAGCTCCTCCGGATTTCCCCAAGAGACCCAGTACTTC.

The V call is TRBV5-5, the J call TRBJ2-1, with TRBD1 as a possible D gene (6 bases). Germline V lookup: CDR1 SGHKS, CDR2 YYEKEE (reference sequence). This CDR3 is 16 amino acids long. V was clipped by 0 bases and J by 5 bases, with 15 bases between them. The CDR3 loop reads CASSLVSLGDNNEQFF. Here the CDR3 DNA reads TGTGCCAGCAGCTTGGTGTCTTTAGGGGACAACAATGAGCAGTTCTTC.

This chain uses TRBV9 with TRBJ1-1, with 8 nucleotides matching TRBD1. Germline trimming cut 2 bases from V and 4 bases from J; bases unmatched to any gene: 4. The CDR3 extends over 14 amino acids. CDR1 is SGDLS and CDR2 is YYNGEE in the germline V gene. CDR3 in amino acids: CASSVQGAGTEAFF. The CDR3, as DNA: TGTGCCAGCAGCGTCCAGGGGGCCGGCACTGAAGCTTTCTTT. The variable domain in full, with the rest retrieved from reference TRBV9 and TRBJ1-1, is DSGVTQTPKHLITATGQRVTLRCSPRSGDLSVYWYQQSLDQGLQFLIQYYNGEERAKGNILERFSAQQFPDLHSELNLSSLELGDSALYFCASSVQGAGTEAFFGQGTRLTVV.

This clonotype was seen repeatedly, ten times or more. DNA of the CDR3: TGTGCCAGCAGTCCGGGGGGCATCACCGGGGAGCTGTTTTTT. Amino acid sequence: CASSPGGITGELFF. The chain is built from TRBV12-3 or TRBV12-4 and TRBJ2-2, with D perhaps TRBD2 (7 bases). V gave up 5 bases and J gave up 4 bases, with 11 bases separating them. CDR3 length: 14 amino acids.

This clonotype was seen a few times. The chain couples TRBV4-3 to TRBJ2-1; TRBD1 aligns across 8 bases. The trim removed 3 bases at V and 4 bases at J, leaving 8 bases unmatched. This CDR3 has 16 residues. CDR1 and CDR2 (germline): LGHNA, YSLEER. The CDR3: CASSQGPGQEYNEQFF. The DNA for the CDR3 is TGCGCCAGCAGCCAGGGACCGGGACAGGAATACAATGAGCAGTTCTTC.

The J gene is TRBJ2-4, the V gene TRBV7-9; D possibly corresponds to TRBD1 (5 bases). This CDR3 region has 16 residues. The germline V gene has CDR1 SEHNR and CDR2 FQNEAQ (reference sequence). Trimming took 7 bases from V and 4 from J, leaving 20 bases between them. For the CDR3, the DNA is TGTGCCAGCACGCCACCGGCGGACAAGGGTAAAAACATTCAGTACTTC. This translates into CASTPPADKGKNIQYF.

This clonotype has a count of ten or more. The chain employs TRBV12-3 or TRBV12-4 and TRBJ2-7; possible D gene TRBD2, 5 bases. CDR3 size: 14 residues. Deletions cut 6 bases from V and 5 bases from J, with 17 bases between. CDR3 coding DNA: TGTGCCAGCAGCCTCACTTTCCGGGGTGACGAGCAGTACTTC. Translating it yields CASSLTFRGDEQYF.

The chain recombines TRBV28 with TRBJ1-2; a possible D gene is TRBD1 (6 bases). V lost 11 bases to trimming and J lost 0 bases, with 13 bases between them. Germline V gene sequence: CDR1 MDHEN, CDR2 SYDVKM. The CDR3 loop spans 13 amino acids. The CDR3 protein is CAGGGLANYGYTF. The CDR3 DNA is TGTGCCGGGGGGGGCCTAGCTAACTATGGCTACACCTTC.

As regards this clonotype: Compared with germline, one end of the junction differs, possibly owing to a read error. This sequence joins TRBV12-3 or TRBV12-4 and TRBJ1-5, with D unresolved. This CDR3 comprises 13 residues. This CDR3 is CASSLDSYHPQHF. In nucleotides, the CDR3 is TGTGCCAGCAGTTTAGACAGTTATCATCCCCAGCATTTT.